These 12 T cell receptor beta chains came from one sample sequenced in a study of early T cells in non-severe SARS-CoV-2 infection (dated by TCRdb to 2020 to 2023). The library was built by means of 5' RACE. TCRdb shows the sequencer as NextSeq 500. In TCRdb, the public reads were trimmed at Q25 with fastp and aligned with MiXCR, with productive beta chains retained. Merged by CDR3 protein, the rows form single entries marked with the most common genes and DNA. The sample table records tens of thousands of distinct CDR3 sequences; approximately 6% of these occur just once. Under 9% of the sample is taken by the ten largest. This material consisted of whole blood, taken at baseline. Receptors were obtained from an adult who was a healthcare worker with PCR-confirmed SARS-CoV-2 infection or an uninfected control (not recorded which).

This clonotype was seen at least ten times. The chain is built from TRBV10-2 and TRBJ2-7; 9 positions match TRBD2. This CDR3 has 15 residues. From germline, CDR1 is WSHSY and CDR2 SAAADI. Trimming removed 8 bases from V and 4 bases from J; junction bases left unmatched: 12. CDR3 nucleotide sequence: TGCGCCAGCGGGCAGTGGGTAGCGGGGGAATACGAGCAGTACTTC. It is translated as CASGQWVAGEYEQYF.

This clonotype was seen ten or more times. The chain carries TRBV19 and TRBJ1-5, with D possibly being TRBD1 (6 bases). Germline V gene data show CDR1 as LNHDA and CDR2 as SQIVND (reference sequence). V was shortened by 5 bases and J by 3 bases, with 11 bases between the two germline ends. CDR3 length equals 14 residues. DNA for the CDR3: TGTGCCAGTAGTGCCGACAGGCCCAATCAGCCCCAGCATTTT. Protein product: CASSADRPNQPQHF.

There are many counts of this clonotype. The chain combines TRBV9 with TRBJ1-5; TRBD1 agrees at 7 bases. The CDR3 has 13 amino acids. From germline, CDR1 is SGDLS and CDR2 YYNGEE. Trimming at V came to 0 bases and at J to 7 bases, leaving 1 base not matched to a gene. The CDR3 bases are TGTGCCAGCAGCGTAGGGGACAGCCAGCCCCAGCATTTT. As protein: CASSVGDSQPQHF. Using reference TRBV9 and TRBJ1-5 for the parts outside the CDR3, the full variable domain is DSGVTQTPKHLITATGQRVTLRCSPRSGDLSVYWYQQSLDQGLQFLIQYYNGEERAKGNILERFSAQQFPDLHSELNLSSLELGDSALYFCASSVGDSQPQHFGDGTRLSIL.

The rearrangement links TRBV20-1 to TRBJ1-5; 7 nucleotides line up with TRBD1. The V and J ends lost 6 bases and 7 bases, in that order; junction bases with no gene match: 6. The CDR3 has 12 residues. CDR1 and CDR2 (germline): DFQATT, SNEGSKA (reference sequence). CDR3 DNA sequence: TGCAGTGCCAAGGGGGCTGGACAGCCCCAGCATTTT. This translates into CSAKGAGQPQHF.

This clonotype was seen only a few times. This sequence joins TRBV20-1 and TRBJ2-6; 9 bases align to TRBD1. This CDR3 spans 19 amino acids. Germline V gives CDR1 DFQATT, CDR2 SNEGSKA (reference sequence). With 1 base clipped from V and 1 base from J, the junction kept 11 bases outside the gene matches. The CDR3 protein is CSARVPGTGSISGANVLTF. CDR3 bases: TGCAGTGCTAGAGTTCCCGGGACAGGGTCAATTTCTGGGGCCAACGTCCTGACTTTC.

This clonotype was observed many times. The chain couples TRBV20-1 to TRBJ2-3; TRBD2 agrees at 8 bases. There are 14 residues in the CDR3. V shed 3 bases and J 0 bases; nucleotides not matched to a gene: 2. CDR1 and CDR2 from the germline V gene are DFQATT and SNEGSKA (reference sequence). CDR3 bases: TGCAGTGCTAGGCCTAGCGGGAGCACAGATACGCAGTATTTT. This gives the protein CSARPSGSTDTQYF.

This clonotype was found many times. The J gene is TRBJ2-1, the V gene TRBV28; D is ambiguous. The CDR3 runs 16 residues. Germline CDR1 reads MDHEN; CDR2 reads SYDVKM. Trimming took off 6 bases at V and 0 bases at J, with 15 bases between the two ends. CDR3 coding DNA: TGTGCCAGCAGCTCCTCCAAGCGAGGCTCCTACAATGAGCAGTTCTTC. Translation gives CASSSSKRGSYNEQFF.

V and J are TRBV20-1 and TRBJ2-7, with a weak D call TRBD2 (6 bases). The germline gives CDR1 DFQATT, CDR2 SNEGSKA (reference sequence). V was clipped by 5 bases and J by 6 bases, with 17 bases between them. The CDR3 sequence is 13 residues long. The CDR3 coding sequence is TGCAGTGCTTACCGGGACTGGACTCCCGAGCAGTACTTC. Translating gives CSAYRDWTPEQYF.

The sample holds many counts of this clonotype. This sequence joins TRBV20-1 and TRBJ2-7; no definite D call. Germline V gene data show CDR1 as DFQATT and CDR2 as SNEGSKA (reference sequence). The CDR3 is 12 residues long. V lost 0 bases and J lost 7, with 10 bases in between. CDR3 region: CSAREHFREQYF. CDR3 DNA: TGCAGTGCTAGAGAGCATTTCCGGGAGCAGTACTTC.

The chain employs TRBV6-1 and TRBJ1-4; 10 bases agree with TRBD1. From germline, CDR1 is MNHNS and CDR2 SASEGT. This CDR3 has 14 residues. V shed 6 bases and J 5 bases; nucleotides not matched to a gene: 3. CDR3 sequence reads: CASSPGQGNEKLFF. CDR3 bases: TGTGCCAGCAGCCCGGGACAGGGGAATGAAAAACTGTTTTTT.

This clonotype was recorded at least ten times. V gene TRBV11-2 combines with J gene TRBJ1-1; 9 nucleotides align to TRBD1. CDR3 length: 13 amino acids. J gave up 5 bases and V 4 bases, and 2 bases lay outside the gene matches. Germline V gives CDR1 SGHAT, CDR2 FQNNGV. The CDR3 nucleotides read TGTGCCAGCAGCTCGGACAGGGGAACTGAAGCTTTCTTT. Its translation is CASSSDRGTEAFF.

This clonotype was seen ten or more times. The chain carries TRBV7-2 and TRBJ2-7; 10 nucleotides align to TRBD2. This CDR3 has 15 residues. The V gene's germline CDR1 is SGHTA and CDR2 FQGNSA. V lost 5 bases and J lost 7; bases outside the gene matches: 11. This CDR3 is CASSATSGAGREQYF. CDR3 bases: TGTGCCAGCAGCGCTACTAGCGGGGCAGGTCGGGAGCAGTACTTC.